This TCR beta chain derives from a study of T cells after yellow fever vaccination. TCRdb re-analysed the 5' RACE reads in MiXCR, keeping a single row per CDR3 protein. The repertoire holds about 340,000 distinct CDR3 sequences, roughly 4.3% seen once, with approximately 24% in the top ten. The table lists this clonotype with a few counts. V lost 2 bases to trimming and J lost 3 bases, with 8 bases between them. This CDR3 has 13 residues. Germline V gene data show CDR1 as GTSNPN and CDR2 as SVGIG (reference sequence). The chain recombines TRBV30 with TRBJ1-5, with D uncertain. This receptor was obtained from a man between 18 and 35 years old who received the YFV17D yellow fever vaccine. Sequencing was performed on PBMCs, taken 5 days after the yellow fever booster vaccination. CDR3 residues: CAWSPGYNQPQHF. As DNA, the CDR3 is TGTGCCTGGAGTCCGGGGTACAATCAGCCCCAGCATTTT.